This entry lists 19 T cell receptor beta chains sequenced from one sample in a study of T cell changes during pregnancy in multiple sclerosis (dated by TCRdb to the late 2010s). The library was obtained by the immunoSEQ multiplex PCR assay. What TCRdb holds here is the immuneACCESS table cut down to in-frame rearrangements. Part of the clones is not present; checked against another copy, under half of the missing clones reflect an unresolved V gene, and the others are unexplained. This sample holds around 69,000 clones; around 92% were observed only once. The top ten clonotypes cover just under 2% of the sample. Specimen: peripheral blood, collected in the third trimester of pregnancy. All receptors come from a female donor in good health, enrolled as a control in a pregnancy study.

This chain joins TRBV5-6 and TRBJ1-3, with unresolved D. With 4 bases removed from V and 0 bases from J, the gap between germline ends came to 14 bases. There are 16 residues in the CDR3. Germline V gene data show CDR1 as SGHDT and CDR2 as YYEEEE. The CDR3 DNA reads as TGTGCCAGCAGCCCGTCCGCAGGATTCTCTGGAAACACCATATATTTT. The encoded protein is CASSPSAGFSGNTIYF. Filled out from reference TRBV5-6 and TRBJ1-3, the complete variable domain reads DAGVTQSPTHLIKTRGQQVTLRCSPKSGHDTVSWYQQALGQGPQFIFQYYEEEERQRGNFPDRFSGHQFPNYSSELNVNALLLGDSALYLCASSPSAGFSGNTIYFGEGSWLTVV.

This chain uses TRBV7-3 with TRBJ2-2; TRBD2 is a possible D gene (6 bases). V lost 5 bases, J lost 4 bases, and 17 bases lay in between. CDR1 is SGHTA, CDR2 FQGTGA, per germline. The CDR3 runs 16 residues. The CDR3 reads CASSPHGTFPTGELFF. In DNA, the CDR3 is TGTGCCAGCAGCCCCCACGGGACTTTTCCCACCGGGGAGCTGTTTTTT.

The chain employs TRBV2 and TRBJ1-2; D possibly corresponds to TRBD1 (5 bases). The germline V gene encodes CDR1 SNHLY and CDR2 FYNNEI. The CDR3 length is 13 residues. Trimming removed 9 bases at V and 4 bases at J, with 15 bases between. The CDR3 bases are TGTGCCAGTATAGGTGGGGGGAGCTATGGCTACACCTTC. This translates into CASIGGGSYGYTF.

This clone was seen once. The chain combines TRBV13 with TRBJ2-1; 7 bases align to TRBD2. With V trimmed by 5 bases and J by 0 bases, 7 bases remained unmatched. The CDR3 consists of 16 residues. CDR1 is PRHDT, CDR2 FYEKMQ, per germline (reference sequence). Here the CDR3 reads CASSPWEGSSYNEQFF. CDR3 DNA: TGTGCCAGCAGCCCGTGGGAGGGGAGCTCCTACAATGAGCAGTTCTTC.

V and J are TRBV4-1 and TRBJ2-7; the match to TRBD2 covers 12 bases. This CDR3 comprises 14 residues. The germline V gene has CDR1 MGHRA and CDR2 YSYEKL. Unmatched junction bases numbered 3, after V lost 5 bases and J lost 4 bases. In DNA form, the CDR3 reads TGCGCCAGCAGCAAAGGACTAGCGGGGTACGAGCAGTACTTC. This gives the protein CASSKGLAGYEQYF.

The chain carries TRBV4-1 and TRBJ1-2; 7 bases fit TRBD1. CDR1 is MGHRA, CDR2 YSYEKL, per germline. Trimming cost V 1 base and J 3 bases; bases outside gene matches: 5. This CDR3 has 15 residues. DNA of the CDR3: TGCGCCAGCAGCCAAGGACAGGGAGGTTACTATGGCTACACCTTC. Encoded protein: CASSQGQGGYYGYTF.

This clone turned up a few times. J is TRBJ2-3 and V is TRBV6-1, with 8 bases identical to TRBD1. The CDR3 contains 15 residues. V was clipped by 4 bases and J by 4 bases; unmatched bases: 7. Germline V gene lookup returns CDR1 MNHNS and CDR2 SASEGT. CDR3 bases: TGTGCCAGCAGTGGGGTTGCAGGGGGCCCAGATACGCAGTATTTT. It translates to CASSGVAGGPDTQYF.

The gene calls are TRBV7-9 and TRBJ1-2; maybe TRBD1 (5 bases). This CDR3 region has 15 residues. Germline V gene data show CDR1 as SEHNR and CDR2 as FQNEAQ (reference sequence). Trimming took 3 bases from V and 4 from J, leaving 15 bases between them. The CDR3 region is CASSFHGTKIYGYTF. DNA for the CDR3: TGTGCCAGCAGCTTCCACGGGACTAAGATCTATGGCTACACCTTC.

The rearrangement uses TRBV9 and TRBJ2-3; D is uncertain. The germline gives CDR1 SGDLS, CDR2 YYNGEE. V was trimmed by 2 bases and J by 1 base, leaving 17 bases between them. The CDR3 is 17 residues long. The CDR3 reads CASSVYSSSDRTDTQYF. The CDR3 DNA follows: TGTGCCAGCAGCGTTTATTCCTCAAGCGACCGCACAGATACGCAGTATTTT.

The chain uses TRBV5-1 and TRBJ2-1; D possibly corresponds to TRBD2 (6 bases). Deletions cut 6 bases from V and 5 bases from J, with 12 bases between. CDR1 SGHRS and CDR2 YFSETQ come from the germline V gene. This CDR3 has 13 residues. For the CDR3, the DNA is TGCGCCAGCAAGGAGGGAGAGAACAATGAGCAGTTCTTC. This sequence encodes CASKEGENNEQFF.

The rearrangement joins TRBV7-9 to TRBJ2-1, with D unclear. The germline gives CDR1 SEHNR, CDR2 FQNEAQ (reference sequence). V lost 5 bases, J lost 7 bases, and 9 bases lay in between. The length of the CDR3 is 12 residues. The CDR3 DNA reads as TGTGCCAGCAGCCTTCCGAGTAATGAGCAGTTCTTC. Translated, it gives CASSLPSNEQFF.

The rearrangement joins TRBV7-2 to TRBJ2-3; 7 nucleotides align to TRBD2. The germline CDR1 and CDR2 sequences are SGHTA and FQGNSA. There are 15 residues in the CDR3. The V segment lost 5 bases and the J segment 0 bases; nucleotides outside the gene matches: 5. DNA for the CDR3: TGTGCCAGCAGCCCGCAGCGGGGTAGCACAGATACGCAGTATTTT. It codes for CASSPQRGSTDTQYF. Full variable domain (rest looked up from reference TRBV7-2 and TRBJ2-3): GAGVSQSPSNKVTEKGKDVELRCDPISGHTALYWYRQSLGQGLEFLIYFQGNSAPDKSGLPSDRFSAERTGGSVSTLTIQRTQQEDSAVYLCASSPQRGSTDTQYFGPGTRLTVL.

CDR3 sequence reads: CASSLVSGTQSTDTQYF. The CDR3, as DNA: TGCGCCAGCAGCTTGGTGAGCGGGACGCAAAGCACAGATACGCAGTATTTT. The V and J genes are TRBV5-1 and TRBJ2-3, with TRBD2 matching 7 bases. Germline CDR1 reads SGHRS; CDR2 reads YFSETQ. J gave up 0 bases and V 0 bases, and 7 bases lay outside the gene matches. This CDR3 is 17 amino acids long.

V usage is TRBV5-4 and J usage is TRBJ2-7; 12 nucleotides match TRBD2. Per germline, CDR1 SGHNT and CDR2 YYREEE (reference sequence). V lost 4 bases and J lost 0; bases outside the gene matches: 5. This CDR3 has 16 residues. In nucleotides, the CDR3 is TGTGCCAGCAGCCAGGGGACTAGCGGGTACTCCTACGAGCAGTACTTC. This codes for CASSQGTSGYSYEQYF.

V is TRBV5-5 and J is TRBJ2-7; TRBD1 is a possible D gene (5 bases). Germline V CDR1 and CDR2: SGHKS, YYEKEE (reference sequence). There are 14 residues in the CDR3. V shed 3 bases and J shed 3 bases, with 13 bases lying between them. The CDR3: CASSSETADYEQYF. Here the CDR3 DNA reads TGTGCCAGCAGCTCGGAGACAGCAGACTACGAGCAGTACTTC.

CDR3 coding DNA: TGTGCCAGCAGGACAGGGACCGCAACTAATGAAAAACTGTTTTTT. Its translation is CASRTGTATNEKLFF. The V and J genes are TRBV27 and TRBJ1-4; TRBD1 matches at 7 bases. From germline, CDR1 is MNHEY and CDR2 SMNVEV (reference sequence). CDR3 length equals 15 residues. Unmatched junction bases numbered 4, after V lost 6 bases and J lost 0 bases.

V is TRBV27 and J is TRBJ2-4, with 7 bases lining up with TRBD2. The CDR3 sequence is 14 residues long. V was clipped by 5 bases and J by 9 bases; unmatched bases: 10. Per germline, CDR1 MNHEY and CDR2 SMNVEV (reference sequence). CDR3 sequence (DNA): TGTGCCAGCAGTCCCCCGGGCGGGAGCGTCATTCAGTACTTC. It translates to CASSPPGGSVIQYF.

The chain carries TRBV19 and TRBJ2-7, with D maybe TRBD1 (6 bases). V lost 7 bases and J 3 bases, leaving 22 bases between the germline ends. The CDR3 sequence is 16 residues long. The germline V gene encodes CDR1 LNHDA and CDR2 SQIVND (reference sequence). CDR3 sequence (DNA): TGTGCCAGTAAGGGGGACCCCCACCTCGGGATCTACGAGCAGTACTTC. This encodes CASKGDPHLGIYEQYF.

The V and J genes are TRBV19 and TRBJ1-1, with 7 bases lining up with TRBD1. CDR3 length equals 13 residues. J lost 5 bases, V lost 6 bases, and 6 bases had no gene match. CDR1 is LNHDA and CDR2 is SQIVND in the germline V gene (reference sequence). CDR3 in amino acids: CASRVQGRTEAFF. The CDR3 region has the DNA TGTGCCAGTAGGGTACAGGGGAGGACTGAAGCTTTCTTT.